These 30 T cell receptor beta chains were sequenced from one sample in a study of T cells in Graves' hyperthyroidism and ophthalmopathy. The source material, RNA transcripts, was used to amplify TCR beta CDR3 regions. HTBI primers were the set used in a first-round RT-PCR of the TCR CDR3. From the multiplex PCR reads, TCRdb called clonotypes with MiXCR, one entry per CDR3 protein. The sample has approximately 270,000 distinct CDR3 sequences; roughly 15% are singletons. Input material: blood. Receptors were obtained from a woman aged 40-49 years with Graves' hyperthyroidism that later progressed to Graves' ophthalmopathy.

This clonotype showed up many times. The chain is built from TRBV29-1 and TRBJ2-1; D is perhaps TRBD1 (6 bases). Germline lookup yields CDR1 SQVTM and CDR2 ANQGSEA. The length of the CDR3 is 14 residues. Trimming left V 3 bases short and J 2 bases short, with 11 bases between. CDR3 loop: CSVDLGTPYNEQFF. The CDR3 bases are TGCAGCGTTGATTTGGGGACACCCTACAATGAGCAGTTCTTC.

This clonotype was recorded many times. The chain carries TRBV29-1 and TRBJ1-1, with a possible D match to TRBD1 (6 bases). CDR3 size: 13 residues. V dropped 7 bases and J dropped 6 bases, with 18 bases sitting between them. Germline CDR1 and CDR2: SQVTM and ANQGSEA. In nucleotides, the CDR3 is TGCAGCGCCCCTGGAGACAGGACAGCTGAAGCTTTCTTT. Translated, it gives CSAPGDRTAEAFF.

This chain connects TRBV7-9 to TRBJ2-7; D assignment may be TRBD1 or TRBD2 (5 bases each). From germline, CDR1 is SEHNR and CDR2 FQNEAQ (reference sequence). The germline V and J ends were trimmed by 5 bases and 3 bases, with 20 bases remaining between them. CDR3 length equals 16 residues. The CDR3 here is CASSAYRGRQNYEQYF. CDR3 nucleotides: TGTGCCAGCAGCGCGTACCGGGGCCGTCAGAACTACGAGCAGTACTTC.

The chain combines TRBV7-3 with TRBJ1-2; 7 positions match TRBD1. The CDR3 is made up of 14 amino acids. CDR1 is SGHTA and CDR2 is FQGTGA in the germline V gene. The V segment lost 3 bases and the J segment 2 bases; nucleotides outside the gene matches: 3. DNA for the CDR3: TGTGCCAGCAGCTTCGGGACAGAGAACTATGGCTACACCTTC. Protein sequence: CASSFGTENYGYTF.

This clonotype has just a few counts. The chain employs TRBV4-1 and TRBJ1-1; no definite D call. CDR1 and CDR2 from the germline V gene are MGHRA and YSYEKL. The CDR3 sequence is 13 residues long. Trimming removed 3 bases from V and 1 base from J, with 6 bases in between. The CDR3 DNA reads TGCGCCAGCAGCCACAGGAGGAACACTGAAGCTTTCTTT. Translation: CASSHRRNTEAFF.

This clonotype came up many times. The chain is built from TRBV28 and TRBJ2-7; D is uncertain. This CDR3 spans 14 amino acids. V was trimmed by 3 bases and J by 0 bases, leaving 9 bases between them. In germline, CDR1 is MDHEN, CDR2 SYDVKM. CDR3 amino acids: CASSFTPSSYEQYF. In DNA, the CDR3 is TGTGCCAGCAGTTTCACTCCAAGCTCCTACGAGCAGTACTTC.

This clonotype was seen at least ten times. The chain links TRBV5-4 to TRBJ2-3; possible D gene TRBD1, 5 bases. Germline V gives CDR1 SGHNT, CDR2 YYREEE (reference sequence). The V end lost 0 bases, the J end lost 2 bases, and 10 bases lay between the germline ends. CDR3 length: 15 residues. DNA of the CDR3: TGTGCCAGCAGCTTGGAGGGGTTGGACACAGATACGCAGTATTTT. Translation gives CASSLEGLDTDTQYF.

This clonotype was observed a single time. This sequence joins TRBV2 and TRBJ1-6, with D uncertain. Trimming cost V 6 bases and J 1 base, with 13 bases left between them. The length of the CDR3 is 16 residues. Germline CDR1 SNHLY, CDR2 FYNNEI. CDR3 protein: CASRDVDRSYNSPLHF. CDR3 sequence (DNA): TGTGCCAGCAGGGACGTTGATAGGTCCTATAATTCACCCCTCCACTTT.

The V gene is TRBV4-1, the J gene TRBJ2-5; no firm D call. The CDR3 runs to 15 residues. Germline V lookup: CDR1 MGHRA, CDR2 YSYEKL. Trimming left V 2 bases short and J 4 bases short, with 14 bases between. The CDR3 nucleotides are TGCGCCAGCAGCCAACTAGGGTATTTGGTAGAGACCCAGTACTTC. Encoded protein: CASSQLGYLVETQYF.

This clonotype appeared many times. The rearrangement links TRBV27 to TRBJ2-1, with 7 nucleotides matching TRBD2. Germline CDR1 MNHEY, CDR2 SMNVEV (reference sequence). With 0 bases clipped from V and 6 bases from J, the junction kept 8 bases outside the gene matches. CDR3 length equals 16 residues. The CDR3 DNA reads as TGTGCCAGCAGTTTATCGGGGGGGAGCTGGGGCAATGAGCAGTTCTTC. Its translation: CASSLSGGSWGNEQFF.

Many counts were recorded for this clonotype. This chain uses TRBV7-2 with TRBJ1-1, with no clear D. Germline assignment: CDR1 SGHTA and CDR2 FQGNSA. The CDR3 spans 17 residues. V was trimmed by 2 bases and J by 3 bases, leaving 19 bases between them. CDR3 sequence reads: CASSLRMGVGVDTEAFF. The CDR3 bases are TGTGCCAGCAGCTTAAGAATGGGTGTAGGAGTGGACACTGAAGCTTTCTTT.

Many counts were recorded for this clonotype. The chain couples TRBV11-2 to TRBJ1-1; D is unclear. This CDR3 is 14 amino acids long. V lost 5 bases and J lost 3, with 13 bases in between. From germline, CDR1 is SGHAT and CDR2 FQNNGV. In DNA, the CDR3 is TGTGCCAGCAGCGGAAGGCCTGGGGACACTGAAGCTTTCTTT. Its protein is CASSGRPGDTEAFF.

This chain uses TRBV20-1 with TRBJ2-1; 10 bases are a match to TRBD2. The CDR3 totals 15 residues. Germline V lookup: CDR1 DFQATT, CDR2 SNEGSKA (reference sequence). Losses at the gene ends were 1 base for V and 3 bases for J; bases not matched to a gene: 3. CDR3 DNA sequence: TGCAGTGCTAGAGTAGCGGGAGGCCTCTACAATGAGCAGTTCTTC. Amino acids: CSARVAGGLYNEQFF.

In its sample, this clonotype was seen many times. DNA of the CDR3: TGTGCCAGCAGTACAGGGGGAGGGTACACTGAAGCTTTCTTT. It encodes CASSTGGGYTEAFF. The chain uses TRBV6-1 and TRBJ1-1, with 8 bases aligning to TRBD1. From germline, CDR1 is MNHNS and CDR2 SASEGT. Trimming took 5 bases from V and 3 from J; bases not matched to a gene: 5. The CDR3 runs to 14 residues.

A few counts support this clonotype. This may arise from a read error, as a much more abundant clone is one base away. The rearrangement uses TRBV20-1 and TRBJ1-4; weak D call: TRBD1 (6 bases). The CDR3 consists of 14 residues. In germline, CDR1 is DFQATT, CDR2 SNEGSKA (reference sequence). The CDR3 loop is CGALQGAVGEKLFF. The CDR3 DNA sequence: TGCGGTGCGCTACAGGGAGCGGTTGGTGAAAAACTGTTTTTT.

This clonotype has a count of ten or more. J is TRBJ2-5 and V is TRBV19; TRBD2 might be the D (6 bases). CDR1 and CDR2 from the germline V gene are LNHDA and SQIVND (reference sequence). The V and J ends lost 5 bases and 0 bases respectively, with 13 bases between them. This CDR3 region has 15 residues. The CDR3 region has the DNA TGTGCCAGTAGTTCCTTCGCGGGGTACCAAGAGACCCAGTACTTC. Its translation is CASSSFAGYQETQYF.

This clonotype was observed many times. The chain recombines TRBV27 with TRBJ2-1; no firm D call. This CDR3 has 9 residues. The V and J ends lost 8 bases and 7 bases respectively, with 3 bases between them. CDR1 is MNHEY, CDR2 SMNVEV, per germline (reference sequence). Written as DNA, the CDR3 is TGTGCCAGCCAGAATGAGCAGTTCTTC. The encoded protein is CASQNEQFF.

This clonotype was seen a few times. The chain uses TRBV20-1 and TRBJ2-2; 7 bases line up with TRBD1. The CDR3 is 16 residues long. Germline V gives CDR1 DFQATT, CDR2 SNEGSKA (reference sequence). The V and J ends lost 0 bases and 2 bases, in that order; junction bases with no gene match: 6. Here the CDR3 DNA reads TGCAGTGCTAGAGATTCAGACAGGGCAAACACCGGGGAGCTGTTTTTT. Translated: CSARDSDRANTGELFF.

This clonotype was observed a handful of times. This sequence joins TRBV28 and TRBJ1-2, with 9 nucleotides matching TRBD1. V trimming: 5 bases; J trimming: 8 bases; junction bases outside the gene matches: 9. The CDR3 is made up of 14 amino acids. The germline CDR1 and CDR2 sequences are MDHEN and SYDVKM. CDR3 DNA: TGTGCCAGCAGTCCCGGGACAGGGCACACCGGCTACACCTTC. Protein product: CASSPGTGHTGYTF.

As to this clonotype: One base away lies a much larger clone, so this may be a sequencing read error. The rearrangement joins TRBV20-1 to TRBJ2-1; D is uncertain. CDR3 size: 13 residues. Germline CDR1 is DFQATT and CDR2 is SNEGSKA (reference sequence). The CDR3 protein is CSARRESYNQQFF. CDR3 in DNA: TGCAGTGCTAGAAGGGAATCCTACAATCAGCAGTTCTTC.

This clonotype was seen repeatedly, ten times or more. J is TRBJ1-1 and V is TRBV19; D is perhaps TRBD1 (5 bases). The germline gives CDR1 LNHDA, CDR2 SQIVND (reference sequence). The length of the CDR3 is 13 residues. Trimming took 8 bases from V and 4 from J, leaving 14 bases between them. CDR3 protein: CASSAGPSTEAFF. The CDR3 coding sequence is TGTGCCAGTTCAGCAGGGCCATCCACTGAAGCTTTCTTT.

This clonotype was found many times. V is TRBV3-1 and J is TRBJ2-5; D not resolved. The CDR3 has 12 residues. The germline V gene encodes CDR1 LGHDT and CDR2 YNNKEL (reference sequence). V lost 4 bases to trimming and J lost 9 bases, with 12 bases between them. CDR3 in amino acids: CASSLLKKAQYF. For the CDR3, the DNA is TGTGCCAGCAGCCTCCTAAAGAAGGCCCAGTACTTC.

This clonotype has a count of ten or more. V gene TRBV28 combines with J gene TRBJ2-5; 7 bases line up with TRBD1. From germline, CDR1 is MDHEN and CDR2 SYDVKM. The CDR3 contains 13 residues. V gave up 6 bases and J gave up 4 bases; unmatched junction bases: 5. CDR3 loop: CASRRQGLETQYF. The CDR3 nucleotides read TGTGCCAGCAGGAGACAGGGCTTAGAGACCCAGTACTTC.

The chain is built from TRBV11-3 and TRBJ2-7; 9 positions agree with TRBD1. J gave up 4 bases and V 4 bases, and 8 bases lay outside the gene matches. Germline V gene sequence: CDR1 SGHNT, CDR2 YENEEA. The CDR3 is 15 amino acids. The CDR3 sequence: CASSSKPGQGYEQYF. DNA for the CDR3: TGTGCCAGCAGCTCCAAACCGGGACAGGGTTACGAGCAGTACTTC. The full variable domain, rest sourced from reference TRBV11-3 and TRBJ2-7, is EAGVVQSPRYKIIEKKQPVAFWCNPISGHNTLYWYLQNLGQGPELLIRYENEEAVDDSQLPKDRFSAERLKGVDSTLKIQPAELGDSAVYLCASSSKPGQGYEQYFGPGTRLTVT.

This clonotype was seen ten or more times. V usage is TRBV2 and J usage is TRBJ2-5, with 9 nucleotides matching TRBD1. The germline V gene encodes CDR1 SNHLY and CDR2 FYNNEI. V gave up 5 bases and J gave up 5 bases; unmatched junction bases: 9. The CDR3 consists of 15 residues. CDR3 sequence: CASSLDRGMGETQYF. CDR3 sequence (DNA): TGTGCCAGCAGTCTGGACAGGGGTATGGGGGAGACCCAGTACTTC.

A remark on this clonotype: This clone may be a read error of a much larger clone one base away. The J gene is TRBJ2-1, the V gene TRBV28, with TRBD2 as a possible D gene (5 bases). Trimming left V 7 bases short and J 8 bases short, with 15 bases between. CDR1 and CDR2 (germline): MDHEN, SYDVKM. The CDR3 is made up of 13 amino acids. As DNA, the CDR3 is TGTGCCAGCAAAAGCAGGAGGAGCCATGAGCAGTTCTTC. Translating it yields CASKSRRSHEQFF.

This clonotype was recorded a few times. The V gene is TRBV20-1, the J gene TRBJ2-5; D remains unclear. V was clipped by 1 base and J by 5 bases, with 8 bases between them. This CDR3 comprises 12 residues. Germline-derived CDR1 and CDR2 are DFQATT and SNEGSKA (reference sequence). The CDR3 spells CSARAPGETQYF. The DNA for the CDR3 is TGCAGTGCTAGAGCTCCTGGGGAGACCCAGTACTTC.

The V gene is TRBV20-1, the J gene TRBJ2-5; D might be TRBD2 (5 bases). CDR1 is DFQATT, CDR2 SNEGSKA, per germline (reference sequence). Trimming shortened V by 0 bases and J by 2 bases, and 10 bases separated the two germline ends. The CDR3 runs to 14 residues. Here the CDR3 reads CSARDNRGQETQYF. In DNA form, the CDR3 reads TGCAGTGCTAGAGATAACCGGGGTCAAGAGACCCAGTACTTC.

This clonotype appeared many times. CDR3 protein: CASGPSLAGGLNEQFF. In DNA form, the CDR3 reads TGTGCTAGTGGCCCCTCACTAGCGGGAGGACTGAATGAGCAGTTCTTC. The J gene is TRBJ2-1, the V gene TRBV12-5; 12 nucleotides line up with TRBD2. The V gene's germline CDR1 is LGHNT and CDR2 FRNRAP. The CDR3 runs to 16 residues. The J segment lost 7 bases and the V segment lost 6 bases, leaving 10 bases of the junction unmatched.

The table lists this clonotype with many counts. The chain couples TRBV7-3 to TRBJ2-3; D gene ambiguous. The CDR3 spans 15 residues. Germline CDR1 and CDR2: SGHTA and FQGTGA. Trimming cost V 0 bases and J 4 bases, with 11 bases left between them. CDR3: CASSLTKGVADTQYF. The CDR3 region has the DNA TGTGCCAGCAGCTTAACGAAGGGTGTCGCAGATACGCAGTATTTT.